Detailed here is one T cell receptor beta chain. These data belong to a study of cytomegalovirus exposure and HLA in healthy donors. The table came from immunoSEQ multiplex PCR; TCRdb's copy has only in-frame clones and leaves some out. The sample includes fewer than 150,000 clones, approximately 88% of them seen just once. The clonotype was recovered from a man between 18 and 29 years old in good health and CMV-seronegative. The sample taken for sequencing was PBMCs.

CDR3 region: CASGARDRVPYEQYF. The CDR3 region has the DNA TGTGCCAGCGGGGCCCGGGACAGGGTACCCTACGAGCAGTACTTC. V is TRBV25-1 and J is TRBJ2-7, with 9 bases identical to TRBD1. Germline CDR1 MGHDK, CDR2 SYGVNS. The length of the CDR3 is 15 residues. V trimming: 8 bases; J trimming: 2 bases; junction bases outside the gene matches: 10.